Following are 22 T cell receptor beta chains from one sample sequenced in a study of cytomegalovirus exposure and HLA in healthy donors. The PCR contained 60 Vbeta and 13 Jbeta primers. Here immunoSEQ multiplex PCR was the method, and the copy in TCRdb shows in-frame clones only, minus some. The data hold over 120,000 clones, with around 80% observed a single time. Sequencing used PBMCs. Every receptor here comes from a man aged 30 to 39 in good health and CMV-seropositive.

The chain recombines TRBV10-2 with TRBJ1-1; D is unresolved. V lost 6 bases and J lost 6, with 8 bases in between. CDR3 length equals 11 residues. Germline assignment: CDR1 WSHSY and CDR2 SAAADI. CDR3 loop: CASSYSAEAFF. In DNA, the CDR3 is TGCGCCAGCAGCTATAGCGCTGAAGCTTTCTTT.

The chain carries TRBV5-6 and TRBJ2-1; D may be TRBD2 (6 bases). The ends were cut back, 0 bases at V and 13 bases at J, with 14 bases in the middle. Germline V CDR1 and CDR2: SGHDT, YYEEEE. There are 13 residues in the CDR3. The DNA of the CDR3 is TGTGCCAGCAGCTTGGCCCGGTGGGAGGTACAGTTCTTC. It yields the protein CASSLARWEVQFF.

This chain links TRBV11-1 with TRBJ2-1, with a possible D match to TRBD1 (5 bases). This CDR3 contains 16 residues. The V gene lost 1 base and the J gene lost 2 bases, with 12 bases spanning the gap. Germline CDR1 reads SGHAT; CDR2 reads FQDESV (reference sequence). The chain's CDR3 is CASSLETGSPYNEQFF. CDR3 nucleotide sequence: TGTGCCAGCAGCTTAGAAACAGGTTCCCCCTACAATGAGCAGTTCTTC.

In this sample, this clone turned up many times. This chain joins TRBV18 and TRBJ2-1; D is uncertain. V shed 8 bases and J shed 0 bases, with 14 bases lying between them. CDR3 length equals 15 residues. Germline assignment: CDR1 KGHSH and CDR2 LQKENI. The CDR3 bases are TGTGCCAGCGTCCCGTACGCCAGCTCCTACAATGAGCAGTTCTTC. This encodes CASVPYASSYNEQFF.

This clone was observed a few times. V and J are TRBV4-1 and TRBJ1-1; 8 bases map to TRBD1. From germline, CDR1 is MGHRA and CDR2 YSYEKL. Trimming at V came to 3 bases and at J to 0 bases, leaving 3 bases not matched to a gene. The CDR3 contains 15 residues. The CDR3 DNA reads TGCGCCAGCAGCCAGTGGACAGGGCTGAACACTGAAGCTTTCTTT. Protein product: CASSQWTGLNTEAFF.

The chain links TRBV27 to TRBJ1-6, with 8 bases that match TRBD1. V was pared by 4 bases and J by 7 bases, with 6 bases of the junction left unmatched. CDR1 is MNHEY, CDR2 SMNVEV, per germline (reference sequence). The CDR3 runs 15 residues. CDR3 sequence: CASSSHRGNNSPLHF. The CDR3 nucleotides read TGTGCCAGCAGTTCCCACAGGGGGAACAATTCACCCCTCCACTTT.

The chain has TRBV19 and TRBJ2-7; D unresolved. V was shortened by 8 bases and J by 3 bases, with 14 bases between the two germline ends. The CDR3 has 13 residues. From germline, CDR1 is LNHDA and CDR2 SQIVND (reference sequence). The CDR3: CASAPGGGYEQYF. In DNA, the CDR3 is TGTGCCAGTGCCCCCGGCGGCGGCTACGAGCAGTACTTC.

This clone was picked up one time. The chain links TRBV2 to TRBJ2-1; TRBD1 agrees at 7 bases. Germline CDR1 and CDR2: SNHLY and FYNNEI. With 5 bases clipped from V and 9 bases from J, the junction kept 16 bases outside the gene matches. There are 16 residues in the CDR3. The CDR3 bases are TGTGCCAGCAGTCCCATGACAGGGTACGATTTGGGTGAGCAGTTCTTC. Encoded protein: CASSPMTGYDLGEQFF.

CDR3 DNA: TGTGCCAGCAGCTTAGTGGGACAGGGGTCACCAGATACGCAGTATTTT. Translation: CASSLVGQGSPDTQYF. The chain links TRBV7-2 to TRBJ2-3; 10 nucleotides match TRBD1. Germline V lookup: CDR1 SGHTA, CDR2 FQGNSA. V gave up 1 base and J gave up 4 bases; unmatched junction bases: 5. The CDR3 extends over 16 amino acids.

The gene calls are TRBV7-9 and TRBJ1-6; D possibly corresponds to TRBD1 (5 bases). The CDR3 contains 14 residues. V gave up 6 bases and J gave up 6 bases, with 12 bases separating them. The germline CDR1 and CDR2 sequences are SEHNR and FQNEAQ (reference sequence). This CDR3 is CASSSGSGNSPLHF. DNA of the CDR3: TGTGCCAGCAGTTCAGGGTCCGGTAATTCACCCCTCCACTTT.

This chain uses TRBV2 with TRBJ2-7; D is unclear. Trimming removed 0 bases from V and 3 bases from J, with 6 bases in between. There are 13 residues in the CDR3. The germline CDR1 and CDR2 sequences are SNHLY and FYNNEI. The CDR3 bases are TGTGCCAGCAGTGAAGCCGGAGACTACGAGCAGTACTTC. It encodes CASSEAGDYEQYF.

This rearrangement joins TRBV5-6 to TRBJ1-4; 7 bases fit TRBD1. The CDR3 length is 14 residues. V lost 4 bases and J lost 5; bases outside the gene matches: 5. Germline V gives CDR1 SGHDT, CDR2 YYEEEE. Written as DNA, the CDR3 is TGTGCCAGCAGCAACGGCAGGGGGAATGAAAAACTGTTTTTT. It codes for CASSNGRGNEKLFF.

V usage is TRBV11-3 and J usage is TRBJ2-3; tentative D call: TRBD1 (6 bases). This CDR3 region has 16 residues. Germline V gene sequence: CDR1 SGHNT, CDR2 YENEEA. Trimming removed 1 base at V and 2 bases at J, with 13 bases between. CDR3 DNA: TGTGCCAGCAGCTTAGGGGGGCGGCCAGACACAGATACGCAGTATTTT. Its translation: CASSLGGRPDTDTQYF. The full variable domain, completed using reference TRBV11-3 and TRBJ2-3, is EAGVVQSPRYKIIEKKQPVAFWCNPISGHNTLYWYLQNLGQGPELLIRYENEEAVDDSQLPKDRFSAERLKGVDSTLKIQPAELGDSAVYLCASSLGGRPDTDTQYFGPGTRLTVL.

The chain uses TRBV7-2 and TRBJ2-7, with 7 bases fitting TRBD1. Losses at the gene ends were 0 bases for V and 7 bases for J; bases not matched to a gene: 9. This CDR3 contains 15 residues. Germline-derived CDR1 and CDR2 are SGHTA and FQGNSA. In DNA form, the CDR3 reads TGTGCCAGCAGCTTAGCCCCGAGGACAGGCCTGGAGCAGTACTTC. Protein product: CASSLAPRTGLEQYF.

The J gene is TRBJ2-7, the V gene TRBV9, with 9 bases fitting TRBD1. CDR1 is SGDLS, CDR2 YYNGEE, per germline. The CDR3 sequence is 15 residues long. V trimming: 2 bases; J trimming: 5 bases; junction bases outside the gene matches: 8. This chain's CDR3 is CASSVWGDREDEQYF. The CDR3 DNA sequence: TGTGCCAGCAGCGTTTGGGGGGACAGGGAGGACGAGCAGTACTTC. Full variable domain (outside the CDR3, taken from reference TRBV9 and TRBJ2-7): DSGVTQTPKHLITATGQRVTLRCSPRSGDLSVYWYQQSLDQGLQFLIQYYNGEERAKGNILERFSAQQFPDLHSELNLSSLELGDSALYFCASSVWGDREDEQYFGPGTRLTVT.

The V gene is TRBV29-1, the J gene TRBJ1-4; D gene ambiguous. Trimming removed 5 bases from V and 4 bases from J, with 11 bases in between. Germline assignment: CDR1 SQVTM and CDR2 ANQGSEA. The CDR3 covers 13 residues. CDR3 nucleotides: TGCAGCGTTAATTGGAGAGGTAATGAAAAACTGTTTTTT. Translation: CSVNWRGNEKLFF.

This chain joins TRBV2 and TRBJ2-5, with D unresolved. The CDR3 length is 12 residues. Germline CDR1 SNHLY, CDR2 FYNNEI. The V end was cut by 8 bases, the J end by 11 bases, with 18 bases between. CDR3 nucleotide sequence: TGTGCCAGCGATATTGCTCGAGCTGAACAGTACTTC. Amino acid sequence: CASDIARAEQYF.

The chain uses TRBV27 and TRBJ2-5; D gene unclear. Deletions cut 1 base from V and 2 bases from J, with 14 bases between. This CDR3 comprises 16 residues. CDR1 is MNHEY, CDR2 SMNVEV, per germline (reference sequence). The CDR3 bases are TGTGCCAGCAGTTTATTTCCCGACTTGGAGCAAGAGACCCAGTACTTC. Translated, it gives CASSLFPDLEQETQYF.

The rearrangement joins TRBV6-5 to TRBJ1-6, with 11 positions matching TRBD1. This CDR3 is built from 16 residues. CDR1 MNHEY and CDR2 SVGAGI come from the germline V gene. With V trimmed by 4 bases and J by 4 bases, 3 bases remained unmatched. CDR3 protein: CASSLGQGAYNSPLHF. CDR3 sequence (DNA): TGTGCCAGCAGTTTAGGACAGGGGGCTTATAATTCACCCCTCCACTTT.

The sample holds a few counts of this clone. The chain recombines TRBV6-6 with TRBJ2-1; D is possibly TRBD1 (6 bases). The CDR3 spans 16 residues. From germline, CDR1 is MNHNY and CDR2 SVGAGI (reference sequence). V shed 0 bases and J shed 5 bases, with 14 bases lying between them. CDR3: CASSYSGARGHNEQFF. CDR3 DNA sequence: TGTGCCAGCAGTTACTCGGGGGCCCGAGGCCACAATGAGCAGTTCTTC.

The CDR3 protein is CASSLSASGPLWANVLTF. CDR3 nucleotides: TGTGCCAGCAGCTTATCAGCTAGCGGGCCTCTCTGGGCCAACGTCCTGACTTTC. The rearrangement joins TRBV7-9 to TRBJ2-6; 8 positions match TRBD2. This CDR3 is built from 18 residues. V lost 2 bases and J lost 5; bases outside the gene matches: 11. Germline CDR1 and CDR2: SEHNR and FQNEAQ (reference sequence).

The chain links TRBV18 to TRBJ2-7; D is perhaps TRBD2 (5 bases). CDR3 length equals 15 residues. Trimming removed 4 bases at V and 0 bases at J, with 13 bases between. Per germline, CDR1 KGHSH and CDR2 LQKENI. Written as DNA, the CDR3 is TGTGCCAGCTCACAGATACGGGGAAGCTCCTACGAGCAGTACTTC. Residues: CASSQIRGSSYEQYF.